The present TCR beta chain was sequenced within a study of CD8+CD57+ T cells in acquired aplastic anemia. The overall study: When averaged, DNA from sorted CD4+ and CD8+ cells came to 2.5 to 4 ug.

Germline CDR1 reads SGHTA; CDR2 reads FQGNSA. The CDR3 is 18 amino acids. J was trimmed by 3 bases and V by 1 base; bases with no gene match: 9. The template used for profiling TCR beta VDJ and CDR3 was genomic DNA. TCRdb itself ran the reads through MiXCR, one entry per CDR3 protein. The sample has hundreds of thousands of distinct CDR3 sequences, around 60% seen once. In this sample, this clonotype turned up a few times. The TCR comes from a human donor with severe aplastic anemia or a healthy control (not recorded which). V gene TRBV7-2 combines with J gene TRBJ2-5, with 12 bases fitting TRBD2. Source material: sorted CD4+, CD8+, or CD8+CD57+ T cells (not recorded which) from PBMCs. The CDR3 region has the DNA TGTGCCAGCAGCTTAGGTCGTCGACTAGCGGGGGTGAAAGAGACCCAGTACTTC. The encoded protein is CASSLGRRLAGVKETQYF.